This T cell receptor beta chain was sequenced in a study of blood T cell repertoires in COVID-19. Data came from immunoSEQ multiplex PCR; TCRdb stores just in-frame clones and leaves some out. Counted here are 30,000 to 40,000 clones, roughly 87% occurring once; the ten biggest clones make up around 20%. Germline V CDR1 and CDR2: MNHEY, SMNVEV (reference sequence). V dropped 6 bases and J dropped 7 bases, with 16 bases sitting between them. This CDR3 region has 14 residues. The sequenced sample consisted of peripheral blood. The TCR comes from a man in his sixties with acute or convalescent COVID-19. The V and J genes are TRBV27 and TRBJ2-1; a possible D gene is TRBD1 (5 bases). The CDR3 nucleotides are TGTGCCAGCAGCCTGGGGCCCAGGGTTAATGAGCAGTTCTTC. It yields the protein CASSLGPRVNEQFF.